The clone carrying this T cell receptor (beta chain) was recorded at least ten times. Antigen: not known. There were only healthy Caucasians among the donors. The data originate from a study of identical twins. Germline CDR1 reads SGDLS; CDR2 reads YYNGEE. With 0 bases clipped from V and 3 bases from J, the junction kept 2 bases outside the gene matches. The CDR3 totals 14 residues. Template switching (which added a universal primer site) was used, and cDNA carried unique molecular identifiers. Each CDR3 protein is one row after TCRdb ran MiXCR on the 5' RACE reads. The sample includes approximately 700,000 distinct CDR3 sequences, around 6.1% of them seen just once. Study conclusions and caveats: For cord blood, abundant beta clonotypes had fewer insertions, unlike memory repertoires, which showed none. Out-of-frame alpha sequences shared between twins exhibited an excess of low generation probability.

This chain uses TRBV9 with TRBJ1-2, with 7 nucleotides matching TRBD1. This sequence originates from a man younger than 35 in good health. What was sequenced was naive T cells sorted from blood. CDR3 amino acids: CASSVAGTDYGYTF. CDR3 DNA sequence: TGTGCCAGCAGCGTAGCCGGGACAGACTATGGCTACACCTTC.